Listed below are T cell receptor beta chains from one sample, sequenced in a study of technical replicates of blood from a few donors. Here immunoSEQ multiplex PCR was the method, and the copy in TCRdb shows in-frame clones only, minus some. The sample lists tens of thousands of clones, more than 80% occurring once. Input material: PBMCs. The origin of the receptors is a human donor in good health. Some clones in this sample may be carry-over from other donors' samples. Both conserved end residues are part of each CDR3. The size entry is marked missing in some rows and otherwise reads once, few, many or a size class.

clone_size	v_call	j_call	cdr3_aa
-	TRBV9	TRBJ2-1	CASSVGGNSYNEQFF
-	TRBV18	TRBJ1-2	CASSPEGVAGYTF
-	TRBV13	TRBJ2-7	CASSFGSPGYEQYF
-	TRBV6-4	TRBJ2-5	CASSPFSGTETQYF
-	TRBV10-3	TRBJ2-5	CAISAASGGAETQYF
-	TRBV5-1	TRBJ2-7	CASSPWTGESSYEQYF
-	TRBV18	TRBJ2-6	CASSVGTGSGANVLTF
-	TRBV5-1	TRBJ2-1	CASSLVAGGEGEQFF
-	TRBV13	TRBJ1-2	CASSRPGTVDVGYGYTF
-	TRBV5-5	TRBJ1-3	CASSHVTGGGNTIYF
-	TRBV4-2	TRBJ2-7	CASSQPGQGYEQYF
-	TRBV29-1	TRBJ2-7	CSVEDSLTYEQYF
-	TRBV7-3	TRBJ1-2	CASSRTGLYGYTF
-	TRBV4-3	TRBJ1-2	CASSQDLASNYGYTF
once	TRBV29-1	TRBJ1-1	CSVEDRNTEAFF